A single sample is the source of the 3 T cell receptor beta chains below, sequenced in a study of blood T cell repertoires in COVID-19. Only in-frame clones appear in the TCRdb table, and some are missing; sequencing was by immunoSEQ multiplex PCR. The sample has 90,000 to 100,000 clones, roughly 82% seen once; the top ten hold 25%. The specimen was peripheral blood. All receptors derive from a man in his sixties with acute or convalescent COVID-19.

As concerns this clone: At one boundary the junction diverges from the germline segment, which might be a read error. The rearrangement links TRBV12-3 or TRBV12-4 to TRBJ1-6, with a possible D match to TRBD1 (5 bases). The CDR3 has 9 amino acids. The CDR3 reads CVGGSPLHF. DNA for the CDR3: TGCGTGGGGGGTTCACCCCTCCACTTT.

The CDR3 nucleotides are TGTGCCAGCAGCTTGAGTCCTAGCGGCCTCAATGAGCAGTTCTTC. This gives the protein CASSLSPSGLNEQFF. The V call is TRBV7-2, the J call TRBJ2-1; 7 bases agree with TRBD2. CDR1 is SGHTA, CDR2 FQGNSA, per germline. The CDR3 is 15 amino acids. The ends lost 3 bases at V and 6 bases at J; junction bases unmatched: 8. The full variable domain, in which reference TRBV7-2 and TRBJ2-1 provide the parts outside the CDR3, is GAGVSQSPSNKVTEKGKDVELRCDPISGHTALYWYRQSLGQGLEFLIYFQGNSAPDKSGLPSDRFSAERTGGSVSTLTIQRTQQEDSAVYLCASSLSPSGLNEQFFGPGTRLTVL.

The gene calls are TRBV7-2 and TRBJ2-5; TRBD2 is a possible D gene (6 bases). The CDR3 loop spans 14 amino acids. Germline-derived CDR1 and CDR2 are SGHTA and FQGNSA. The germline V and J ends were trimmed by 1 base and 1 base, with 7 bases remaining between them. The CDR3 nucleotides are TGTGCCAGCAGCTTAGGCGGGGCCCAAGAGACCCAGTACTTC. Translating gives CASSLGGAQETQYF.